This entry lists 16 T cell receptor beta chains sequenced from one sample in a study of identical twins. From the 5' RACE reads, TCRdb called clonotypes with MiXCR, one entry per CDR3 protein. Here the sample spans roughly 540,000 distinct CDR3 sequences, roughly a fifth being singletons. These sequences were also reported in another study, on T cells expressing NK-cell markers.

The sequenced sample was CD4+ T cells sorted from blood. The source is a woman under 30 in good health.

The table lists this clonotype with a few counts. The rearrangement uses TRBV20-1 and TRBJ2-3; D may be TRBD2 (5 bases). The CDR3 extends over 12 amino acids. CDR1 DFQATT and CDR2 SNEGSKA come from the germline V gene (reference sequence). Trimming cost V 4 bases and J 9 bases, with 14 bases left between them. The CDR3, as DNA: TGCAGTGCTACTGGGGTCCCGGGGACGCAGTATTTT. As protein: CSATGVPGTQYF.

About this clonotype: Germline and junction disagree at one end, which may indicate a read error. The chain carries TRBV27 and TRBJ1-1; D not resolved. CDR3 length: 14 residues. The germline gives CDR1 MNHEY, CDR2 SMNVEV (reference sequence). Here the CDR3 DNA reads TGTGCCAGCAGTTTAATGGGGATGAAAACTGAAGCTTTCTTT. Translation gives CASSLMGMKTEAFF.

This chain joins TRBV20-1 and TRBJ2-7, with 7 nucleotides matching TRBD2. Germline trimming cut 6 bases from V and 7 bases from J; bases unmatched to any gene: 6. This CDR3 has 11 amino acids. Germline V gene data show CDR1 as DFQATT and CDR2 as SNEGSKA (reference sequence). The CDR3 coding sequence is TGCAGTGCCCGGGAGGTGAAGGAGCAGTACTTC. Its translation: CSAREVKEQYF.

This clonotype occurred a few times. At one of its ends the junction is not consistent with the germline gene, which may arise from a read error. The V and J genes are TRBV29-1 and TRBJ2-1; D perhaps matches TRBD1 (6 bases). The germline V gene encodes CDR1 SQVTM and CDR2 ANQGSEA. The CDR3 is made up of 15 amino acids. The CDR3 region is CSVEGGHSKRNEQFF. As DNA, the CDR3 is TGCAGCGTCGAAGGGGGACACTCAAAGAGGAATGAGCAGTTCTTC.

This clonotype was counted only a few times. CDR3 protein: CASSSNRGRTDTQYF. CDR3 DNA: TGTGCCAGCAGTAGTAACAGGGGGCGGACAGATACGCAGTATTTT. This chain uses TRBV12-3 or TRBV12-4 with TRBJ2-3, with TRBD1 matching 9 bases. After removal of 5 bases from V and 3 bases from J, the junction contained 6 bases not matched to a gene. The CDR3 runs to 15 residues.

The CDR3 nucleotides are TGTGCCAGCTCACCAACCCGGGACAGGGGGAACGAGCAGTACTTC. Amino acid sequence: CASSPTRDRGNEQYF. The chain joins TRBV18 to TRBJ2-7; 11 nucleotides agree with TRBD1. The CDR3 extends over 15 amino acids. Germline values: CDR1 KGHSH, CDR2 LQKENI. V was clipped by 2 bases and J by 5 bases; unmatched bases: 5.

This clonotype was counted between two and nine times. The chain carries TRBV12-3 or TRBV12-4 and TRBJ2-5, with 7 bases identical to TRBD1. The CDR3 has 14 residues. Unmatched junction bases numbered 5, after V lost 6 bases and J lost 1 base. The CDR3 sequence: CASSRQGRQETQYF. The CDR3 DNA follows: TGTGCCAGCAGCCGACAGGGCCGCCAAGAGACCCAGTACTTC.

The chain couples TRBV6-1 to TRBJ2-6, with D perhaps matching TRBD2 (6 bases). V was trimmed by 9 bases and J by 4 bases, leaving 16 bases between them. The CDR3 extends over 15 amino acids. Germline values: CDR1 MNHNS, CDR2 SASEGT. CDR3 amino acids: CASRRGLFGANVLTF. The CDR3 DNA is TGTGCCAGTCGACGGGGGTTGTTCGGGGCCAACGTCCTGACTTTC.

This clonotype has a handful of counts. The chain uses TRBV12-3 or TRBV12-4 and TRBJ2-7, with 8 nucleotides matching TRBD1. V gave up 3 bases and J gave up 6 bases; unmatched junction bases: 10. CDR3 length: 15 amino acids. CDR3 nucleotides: TGTGCCAGCAGTTTCCCTGCAGGGGGCATGGGCGAGCAGTACTTC. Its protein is CASSFPAGGMGEQYF.

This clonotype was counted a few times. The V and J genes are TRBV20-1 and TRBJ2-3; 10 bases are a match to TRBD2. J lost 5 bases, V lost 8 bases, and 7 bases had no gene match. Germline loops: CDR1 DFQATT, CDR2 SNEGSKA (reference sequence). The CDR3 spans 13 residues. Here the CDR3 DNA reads TGCAGTACTCCACTAGCGGGGTTAGATACGCAGTATTTT. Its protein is CSTPLAGLDTQYF.

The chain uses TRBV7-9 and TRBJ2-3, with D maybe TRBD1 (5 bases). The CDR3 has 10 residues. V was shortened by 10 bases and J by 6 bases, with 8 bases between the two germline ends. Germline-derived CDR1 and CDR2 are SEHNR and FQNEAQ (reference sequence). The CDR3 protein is CAIGADTQYF. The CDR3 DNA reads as TGTGCCATAGGGGCGGATACGCAGTATTTT.

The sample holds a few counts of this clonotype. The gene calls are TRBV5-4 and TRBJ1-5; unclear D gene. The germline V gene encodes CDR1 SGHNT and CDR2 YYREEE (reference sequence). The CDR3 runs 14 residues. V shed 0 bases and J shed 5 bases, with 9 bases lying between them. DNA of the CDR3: TGTGCCAGCAGCTTGGAGCCCTCGGATCAGCCCCAGCATTTT. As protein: CASSLEPSDQPQHF.

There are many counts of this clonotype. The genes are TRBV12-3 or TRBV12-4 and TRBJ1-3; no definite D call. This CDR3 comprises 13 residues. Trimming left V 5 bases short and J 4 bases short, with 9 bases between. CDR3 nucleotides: TGTGCCAGCAGTCCTATATACGGAAACACCATATATTTT. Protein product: CASSPIYGNTIYF.

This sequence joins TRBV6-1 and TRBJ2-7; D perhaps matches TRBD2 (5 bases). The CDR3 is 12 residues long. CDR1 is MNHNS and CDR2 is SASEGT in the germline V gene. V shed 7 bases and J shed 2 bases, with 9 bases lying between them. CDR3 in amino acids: CASTDYPYEQYF. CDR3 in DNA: TGTGCCAGCACAGACTATCCCTACGAGCAGTACTTC.

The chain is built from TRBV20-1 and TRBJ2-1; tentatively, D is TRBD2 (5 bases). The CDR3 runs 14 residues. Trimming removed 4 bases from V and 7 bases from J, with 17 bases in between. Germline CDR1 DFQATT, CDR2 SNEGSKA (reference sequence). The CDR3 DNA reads TGCAGTGCTAAAGACTCCTACCGGGATAATGAGCAGTTCTTC. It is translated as CSAKDSYRDNEQFF.

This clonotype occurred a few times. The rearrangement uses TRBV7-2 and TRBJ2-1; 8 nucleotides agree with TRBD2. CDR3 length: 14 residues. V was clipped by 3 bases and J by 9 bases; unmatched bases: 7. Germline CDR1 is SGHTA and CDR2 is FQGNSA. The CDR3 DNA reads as TGTGCCAGCAGCTTTCGAAAGCTAGCGGGTGAGCAGTTCTTC. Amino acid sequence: CASSFRKLAGEQFF.